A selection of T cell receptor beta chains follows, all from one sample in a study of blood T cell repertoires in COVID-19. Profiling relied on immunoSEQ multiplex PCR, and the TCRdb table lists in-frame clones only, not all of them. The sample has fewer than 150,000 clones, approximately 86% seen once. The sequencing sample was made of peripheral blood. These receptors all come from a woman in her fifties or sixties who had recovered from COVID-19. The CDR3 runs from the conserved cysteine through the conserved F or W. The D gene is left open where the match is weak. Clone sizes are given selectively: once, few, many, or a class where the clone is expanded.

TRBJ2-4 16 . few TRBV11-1 CASSLRGGLVKNIQYF TGTGCCAGCAGCTTAAGGGGGGGGCTGGTCAAAAACATTCAGTACTTC
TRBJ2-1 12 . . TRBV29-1 CSVAHPYNEQFF TGCAGCGTAGCTCACCCCTACAATGAGCAGTTCTTC
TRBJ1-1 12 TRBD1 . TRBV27 CASSSGTGVAFF TGTGCCAGCAGCTCCGGGACAGGGGTAGCTTTCTTT
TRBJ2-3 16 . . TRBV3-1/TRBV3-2 CASSRLLTGWADTQYF TGTGCCAGCAGCCGTCTGCTCACAGGGTGGGCAGATACGCAGTATTTT
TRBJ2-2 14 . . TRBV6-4 CASRGDRVAGELFF TGTGCCAGCCGCGGGGATAGAGTTGCCGGGGAGCTGTTTTTT
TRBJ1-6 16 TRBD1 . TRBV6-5 CASSYGKDRQNSPLHF TGTGCCAGCAGTTACGGAAAGGACAGGCAGAATTCACCCCTCCACTTT
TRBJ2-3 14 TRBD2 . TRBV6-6 CASSYAGEADTQYF TGTGCCAGCAGTTACGCGGGAGAGGCAGATACGCAGTATTTT
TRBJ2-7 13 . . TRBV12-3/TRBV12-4 CASSLAEVYEQYF TGTGCCAGCAGTCTCGCGGAGGTTTACGAGCAGTACTTC
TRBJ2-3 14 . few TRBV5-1 CASRDTPHTDTQYF TGCGCCAGCAGGGACACCCCTCACACAGATACGCAGTATTTT
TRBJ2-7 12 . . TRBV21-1 CASKNRIRGQYF TGTGCCAGCAAAAACAGGATAAGGGGGCAGTACTTC
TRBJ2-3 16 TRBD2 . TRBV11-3 CASSLRITMTSGAEYF TGTGCCAGCAGCTTACGAATAACTATGACTAGCGGGGCGGAGTATTTT
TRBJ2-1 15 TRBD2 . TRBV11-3 CASSLGTSLNTEQFF TGTGCCAGCAGCCTAGGGACTAGCCTCAACACTGAGCAGTTCTTC
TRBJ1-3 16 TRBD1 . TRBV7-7 CASSIPRDRAGNTIYF TGTGCCAGCAGCATACCACGGGACAGGGCTGGAAACACCATATATTTT
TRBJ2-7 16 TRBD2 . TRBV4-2 CASSQDELAGHYEQYF TGTGCCAGCAGCCAAGATGAACTAGCGGGACACTACGAGCAGTACTTC
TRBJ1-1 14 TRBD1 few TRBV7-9 CASSSERQGAAAFF TGTGCCAGCAGCTCCGAAAGACAGGGGGCGGCTGCTTTCTTT
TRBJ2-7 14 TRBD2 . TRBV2 CASIRLADSYEQYF TGTGCCAGCATCCGACTAGCGGACTCCTACGAGCAGTACTTC
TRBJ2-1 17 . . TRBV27 CASSLSNKRSSYNEQFF TGTGCCAGCAGTTTATCGAATAAGCGGAGCTCCTACAATGAGCAGTTCTTC
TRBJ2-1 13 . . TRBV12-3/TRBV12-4 CASSLLATPGVFF TGTGCCAGCAGTTTACTGGCTACCCCGGGAGTCTTCTTC
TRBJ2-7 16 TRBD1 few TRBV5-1 CASSLKKGAINYEQYF TGCGCCAGCAGCTTAAAGAAGGGGGCGATCAACTACGAGCAGTACTTC
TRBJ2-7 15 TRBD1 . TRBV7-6 CASSRDRDRSYEQYF TGTGCCAGCAGCCGAGACAGGGACCGGTCCTACGAGCAGTACTTC
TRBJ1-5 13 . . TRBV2 CASSPGPNQPQHF TGTGCCAGCTCCCCAGGGCCCAATCAGCCCCAGCATTTT
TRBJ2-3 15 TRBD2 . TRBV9 CASSEEGRGTDTQYF TGTGCCAGCAGCGAGGAGGGGAGGGGCACAGATACGCAGTATTTT
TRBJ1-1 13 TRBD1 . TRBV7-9 CASSPRDSLKAFF TGTGCCAGCAGCCCCCGGGACAGTCTGAAAGCTTTCTTT
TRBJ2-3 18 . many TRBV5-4 CASSLRGRGAIDADTQYF TGTGCCAGCAGCTTGAGGGGCCGGGGGGCGATTGATGCGGATACGCAGTATTTT
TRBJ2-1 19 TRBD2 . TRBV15 CATSRAQGLAGGIYNEQFF TGTGCCACCAGCAGAGCCCAGGGACTAGCGGGGGGAATCTACAATGAGCAGTTCTTC
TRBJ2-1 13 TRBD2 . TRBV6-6 CATSGASYNEQFF TGTGCCACTAGCGGGGCCTCCTACAATGAGCAGTTCTTC
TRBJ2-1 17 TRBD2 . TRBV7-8 CASSSSAGTSGYNEQFF TGTGCCAGCAGCTCCTCTGCCGGGACTAGCGGATACAATGAGCAGTTCTTC
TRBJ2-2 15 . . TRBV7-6 CASSFLQGGTGELFF TGTGCCAGCAGCTTCCTTCAGGGAGGCACCGGGGAGCTGTTTTTT
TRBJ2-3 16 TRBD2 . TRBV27 CASSPAGTGSTDTQYF TGTGCCAGCAGCCCAGCGGGAACGGGTAGCACAGATACGCAGTATTTT
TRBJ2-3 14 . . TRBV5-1 CASSFGQSTDTQYF TGCGCCAGCAGCTTCGGACAGAGCACAGATACGCAGTATTTT
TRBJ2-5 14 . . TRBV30 CAWSVGVGGQTQYF TGTGCCTGGAGTGTAGGGGTAGGCGGACAGACCCAGTACTTC
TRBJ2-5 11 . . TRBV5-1 CASSHVETQYF TGCGCCAGCAGCCATGTGGAGACCCAGTACTTC
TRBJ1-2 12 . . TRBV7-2 CASSLGTNGYTF TGTGCCAGCAGCTTAGGGACAAATGGCTACACCTTC
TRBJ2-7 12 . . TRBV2 CASRTDSDEQYF TGTGCCAGCAGAACGGACAGTGACGAGCAGTACTTC
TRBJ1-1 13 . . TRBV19 CASSILGGHEAFF TGTGCCAGTAGTATCTTAGGCGGACATGAAGCTTTCTTT
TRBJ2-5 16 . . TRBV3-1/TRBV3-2 CASSQELAQPGRTQYF TGTGCCAGCAGCCAAGAGCTAGCCCAACCAGGAAGGACCCAGTACTTC
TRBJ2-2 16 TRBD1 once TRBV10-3 CAISERGPPSTGELFF TGTGCCATCAGTGAAAGGGGGCCTCCTTCCACCGGGGAGCTGTTTTTT
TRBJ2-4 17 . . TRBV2 CASSEPAGPGTKNIQYF TGTGCCAGCAGTGAACCCGCGGGGCCTGGGACCAAAAACATTCAGTACTTC
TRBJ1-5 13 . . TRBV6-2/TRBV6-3 CASSYGEGQPQHF TGTGCCAGCAGTTATGGGGAGGGCCAGCCCCAGCATTTT
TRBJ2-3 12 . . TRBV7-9 CASSLLQSTQYF TGTGCCAGCAGCTTATTACAGTCTACGCAGTATTTT
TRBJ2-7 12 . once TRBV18 CASSQRGYEQYF TGTGCCAGCTCACAAAGGGGTTACGAGCAGTACTTC
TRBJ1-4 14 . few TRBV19 CASSIGRGAVKLFF TGTGCCAGTAGTATAGGACGGGGGGCAGTAAAACTGTTTTTT
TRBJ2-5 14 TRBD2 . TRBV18 CASSPWGGQETQYF TGTGCCAGCTCACCGTGGGGGGGGCAAGAGACCCAGTACTTC
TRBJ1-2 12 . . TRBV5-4 CASSLTRVAYTF TGTGCCAGCAGCTTGACCAGGGTGGCCTACACCTTC
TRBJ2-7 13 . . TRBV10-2 CASGTGGRYEQYF TGCGCCAGCGGGACGGGGGGCCGCTACGAGCAGTACTTC
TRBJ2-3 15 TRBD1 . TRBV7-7 CASSLTGQGSDTQYF TGTGCCAGCAGCCTGACGGGACAGGGATCAGATACGCAGTATTTT
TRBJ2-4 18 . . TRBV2 CASSEALGIGVAKNIQYF TGTGCCAGCAGTGAAGCGTTAGGAATAGGGGTGGCCAAAAACATTCAGTACTTC
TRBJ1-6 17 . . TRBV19 CASKPPSKSSYNSPLHF TGTGCCAGTAAGCCACCCTCGAAGAGCTCCTATAATTCACCCCTCCACTTT
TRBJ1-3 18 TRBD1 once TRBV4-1 CASSQGRQGAQTGNTIYF TGCGCCAGCAGCCAAGGGCGGCAGGGGGCTCAAACTGGAAACACCATATATTTT
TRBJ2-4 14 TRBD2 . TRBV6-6 CASRESGRQNIQYF TGTGCCAGCAGGGAGAGCGGGAGGCAAAACATTCAGTACTTC
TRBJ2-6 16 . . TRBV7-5 CARNYLLGSGANVLTF TGTGCCAGAAACTATCTCTTGGGTTCTGGGGCCAACGTCCTGACTTTC
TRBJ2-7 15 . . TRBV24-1 CATSVLVQESYEQYF TGTGCCACCAGTGTCCTCGTACAGGAGTCCTACGAGCAGTACTTC
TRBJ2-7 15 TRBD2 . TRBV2 CASSDNGLAGAEQYF TGTGCCAGCAGTGATAACGGACTAGCGGGGGCCGAGCAGTACTTC
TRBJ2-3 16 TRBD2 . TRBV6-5 CASSSPGRGGSDTQYF TGTGCCAGCAGTTCCCCGGGGAGGGGAGGGTCAGATACGCAGTATTTT